This T cell receptor (beta chain) was found in a study of pediatric ulcerative colitis. Whole-study findings and limits: All ulcerative colitis patients, but no controls, carried a couple of rectal clonotypes. Repertoires came from total lymphocyte DNA, so rare subsets like regulatory T cells may be missed. Rectal pinch biopsies may include blood-derived T cells.

A few counts support this clone. The target antigen is unknown. V lost 3 bases to trimming and J lost 9 bases, with 9 bases between them. The germline V gene has CDR1 WSHSY and CDR2 SAAADI. CDR3 length equals 13 residues. Sequencing depth was up to 500,000 reads per sample. The repertoire was sequenced with immunoSEQ multiplex PCR; TCRdb's copy has only in-frame clones and lacks some. The table lists tens of thousands of clones, about three quarters of them singletons. One to two pinch biopsies were taken from the rectum during colonoscopy. The TCR comes from a boy between 10 and 17 years old with severe ulcerative colitis. The specimen sequenced was gut tissue. The chain has TRBV10-2 and TRBJ1-6; weak D call: TRBD1 (5 bases). CDR3 protein: CASSDYGGSPLHF. CDR3 coding DNA: TGCGCCAGCAGTGATTACGGGGGTTCACCCCTCCACTTT.